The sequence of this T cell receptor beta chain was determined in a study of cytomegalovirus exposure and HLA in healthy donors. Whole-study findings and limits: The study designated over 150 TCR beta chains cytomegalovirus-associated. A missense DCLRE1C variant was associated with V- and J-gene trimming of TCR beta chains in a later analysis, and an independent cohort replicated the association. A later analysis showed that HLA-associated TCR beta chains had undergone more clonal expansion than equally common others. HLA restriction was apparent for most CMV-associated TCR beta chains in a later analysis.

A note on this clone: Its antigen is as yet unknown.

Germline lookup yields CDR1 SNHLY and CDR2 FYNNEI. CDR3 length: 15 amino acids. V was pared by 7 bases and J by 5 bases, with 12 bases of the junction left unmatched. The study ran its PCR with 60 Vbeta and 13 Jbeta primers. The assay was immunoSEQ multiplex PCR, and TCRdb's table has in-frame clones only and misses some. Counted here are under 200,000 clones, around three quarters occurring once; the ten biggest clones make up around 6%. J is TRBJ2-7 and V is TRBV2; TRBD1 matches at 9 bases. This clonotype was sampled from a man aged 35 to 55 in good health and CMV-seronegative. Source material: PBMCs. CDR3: CASIPHRDRVHEQYF. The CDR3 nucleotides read TGTGCCAGCATCCCCCACCGGGACAGGGTCCACGAGCAGTACTTC.